The entry that follows covers one T cell receptor (beta chain) sequence. This sample stems from a study of T cell changes during pregnancy in multiple sclerosis. Trimming removed 5 bases from V and 7 bases from J, with 17 bases in between. Per germline, CDR1 LNHDA and CDR2 SQIVND (reference sequence). This CDR3 has 15 amino acids. The table came from immunoSEQ multiplex PCR; TCRdb's copy has only in-frame clones and leaves some out. The sample consists of some 120,000 clones, about 93% of them appearing once. Sequenced here: peripheral blood, sampled in the third trimester of pregnancy. This sequence joins TRBV19 and TRBJ1-4; TRBD1 might be the D (6 bases). The sequence came from a female donor with multiple sclerosis, enrolled in a pregnancy study. The CDR3 bases are TGTGCCAGTAGTTCGCCGGGGGGCGCGTCTGAAAAACTGTTTTTT. Translation gives CASSSPGGASEKLFF.